The present TCR beta chain was sequenced within a study of T-cell memory formation after mild COVID-19. 5'RACE, which relied on constant-segment primers, yielded TCR alpha and TCR beta cDNA libraries carrying sample barcodes and UMIs. TCRdb re-called the 5' RACE reads through MiXCR, storing one row per CDR3 protein. There are roughly 170,000 distinct CDR3 sequences in the sample; under 20% occur only once, and under 4.5% lies in the top ten. This clonotype was counted ten times or more. Germline V CDR1 and CDR2: SGHRS, YFSETQ. CDR3 length: 15 amino acids. V dropped 4 bases and J dropped 0; count of bases not matched to a gene: 4.

The sequencing sample was made of PBMCs or a T cell subset sorted from them (not recorded which). This rearrangement joins TRBV5-1 to TRBJ2-1; 7 bases are a match to TRBD1. This sequence originates from a man younger than 35 who had mild COVID-19 (a few samples of this study predate the infection). Cell type and time point are not known. CDR3 protein: CASSRDRVSYNEQFF. The CDR3 nucleotides read TGCGCCAGCAGCCGTGACAGGGTCTCCTACAATGAGCAGTTCTTC. Based on the CDR3 plus reference TRBV5-1 and TRBJ2-1, the full variable domain is KAGVTQTPRYLIKTRGQQVTLSCSPISGHRSVSWYQQTPGQGLQFLFEYFSETQRNKGNFPGRFSGRQFSNSRSEMNVSTLELGDSALYLCASSRDRVSYNEQFFGPGTRLTVL.